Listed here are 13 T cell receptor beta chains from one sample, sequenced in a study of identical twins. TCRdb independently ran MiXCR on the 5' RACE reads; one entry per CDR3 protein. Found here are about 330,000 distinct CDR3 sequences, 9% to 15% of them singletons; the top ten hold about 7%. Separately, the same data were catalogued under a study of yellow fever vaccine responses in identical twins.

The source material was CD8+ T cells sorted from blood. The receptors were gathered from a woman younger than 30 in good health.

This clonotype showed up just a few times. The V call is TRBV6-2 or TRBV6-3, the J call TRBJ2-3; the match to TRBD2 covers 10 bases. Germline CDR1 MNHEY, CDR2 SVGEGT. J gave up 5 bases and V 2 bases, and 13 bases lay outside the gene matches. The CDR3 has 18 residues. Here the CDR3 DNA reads TGTGCCAGCAGTTACACCATCCCGCTAGCGGGAGAGGGAGATACGCAGTATTTT. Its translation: CASSYTIPLAGEGDTQYF.

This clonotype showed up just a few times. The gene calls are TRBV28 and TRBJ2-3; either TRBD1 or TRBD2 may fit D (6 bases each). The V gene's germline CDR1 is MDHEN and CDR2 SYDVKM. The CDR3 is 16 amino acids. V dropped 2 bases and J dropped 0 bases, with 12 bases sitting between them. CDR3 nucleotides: TGTGCCAGCAGTTTAAGAGGGGGGTATAGCACAGATACGCAGTATTTT. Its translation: CASSLRGGYSTDTQYF.

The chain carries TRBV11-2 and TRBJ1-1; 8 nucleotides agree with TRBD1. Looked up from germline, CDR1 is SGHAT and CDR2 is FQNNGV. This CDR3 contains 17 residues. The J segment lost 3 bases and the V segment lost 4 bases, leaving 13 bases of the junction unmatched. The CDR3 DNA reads TGTGCCAGCAGCTCTACTACGCACAGGGGGTTCGACACTGAAGCTTTCTTT. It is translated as CASSSTTHRGFDTEAFF.

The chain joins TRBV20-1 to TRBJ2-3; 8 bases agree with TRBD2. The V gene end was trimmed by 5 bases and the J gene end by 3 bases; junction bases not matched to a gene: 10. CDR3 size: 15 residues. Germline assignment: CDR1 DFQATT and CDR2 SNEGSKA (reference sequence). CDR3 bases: TGCAGTGCTCCCCCTCGGGAGGGCCTTACAGATACGCAGTATTTT. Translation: CSAPPREGLTDTQYF.

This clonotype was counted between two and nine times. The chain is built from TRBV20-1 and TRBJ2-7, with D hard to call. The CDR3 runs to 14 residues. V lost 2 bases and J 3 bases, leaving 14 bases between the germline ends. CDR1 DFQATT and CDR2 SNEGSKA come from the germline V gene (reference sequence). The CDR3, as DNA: TGCAGTGCTAGACCTGGGCGTTTACTCTACGAGCAGTACTTC. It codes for CSARPGRLLYEQYF.

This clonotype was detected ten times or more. The CDR3 bases are TGTGCCAGCAGCTTAACGCAGTATAGCGGCTACGAGCAGTACTTC. Amino acid sequence: CASSLTQYSGYEQYF. This chain links TRBV7-9 with TRBJ2-7; D may be TRBD2 (6 bases). The V gene lost 2 bases and the J gene lost 3 bases, with 14 bases spanning the gap. Germline lookup yields CDR1 SEHNR and CDR2 FQNEAQ (reference sequence). The CDR3 runs to 15 residues.

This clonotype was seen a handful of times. The DNA of the CDR3 is TGCGCCAGCAGCCAAGATAGGATGGAAAGCTCCTACAATGAGCAGTTCTTC. It translates to CASSQDRMESSYNEQFF. J is TRBJ2-1 and V is TRBV4-1, with no clear D. Germline V lookup: CDR1 MGHRA, CDR2 YSYEKL. There are 17 residues in the CDR3. V dropped 0 bases and J dropped 0 bases, with 12 bases sitting between them.

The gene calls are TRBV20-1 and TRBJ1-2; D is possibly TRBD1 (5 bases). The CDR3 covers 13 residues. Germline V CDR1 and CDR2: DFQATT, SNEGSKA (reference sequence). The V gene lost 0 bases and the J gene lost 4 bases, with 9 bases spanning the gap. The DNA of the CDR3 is TGCAGTGCTAGAGAGGGGGGAACCTATGGCTACACCTTC. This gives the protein CSAREGGTYGYTF.

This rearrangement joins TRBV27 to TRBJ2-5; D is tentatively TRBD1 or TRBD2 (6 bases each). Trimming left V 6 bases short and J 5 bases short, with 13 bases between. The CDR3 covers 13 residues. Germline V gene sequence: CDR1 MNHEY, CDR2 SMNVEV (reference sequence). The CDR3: CASREGGRETQYF. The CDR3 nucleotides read TGTGCCAGCAGGGAAGGGGGGCGGGAGACCCAGTACTTC.

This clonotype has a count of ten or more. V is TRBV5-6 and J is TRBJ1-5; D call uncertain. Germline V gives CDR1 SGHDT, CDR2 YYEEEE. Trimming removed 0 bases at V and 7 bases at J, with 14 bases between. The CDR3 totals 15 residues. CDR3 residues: CASSLEARSVQPQHF. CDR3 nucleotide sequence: TGTGCCAGCAGCTTGGAGGCGCGATCAGTCCAGCCCCAGCATTTT.

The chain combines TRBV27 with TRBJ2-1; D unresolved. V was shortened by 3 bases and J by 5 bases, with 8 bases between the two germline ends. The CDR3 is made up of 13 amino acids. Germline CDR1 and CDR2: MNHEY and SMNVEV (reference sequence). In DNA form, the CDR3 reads TGTGCCAGCAGTTTTGGGTCGGACAATGAGCAGTTCTTC. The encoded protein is CASSFGSDNEQFF.

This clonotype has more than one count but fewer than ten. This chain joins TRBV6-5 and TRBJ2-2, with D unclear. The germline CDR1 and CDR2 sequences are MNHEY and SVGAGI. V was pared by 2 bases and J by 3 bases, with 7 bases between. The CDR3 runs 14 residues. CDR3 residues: CASSYGQYTGELFF. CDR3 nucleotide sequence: TGTGCCAGCAGTTACGGGCAGTACACCGGGGAGCTGTTTTTT.

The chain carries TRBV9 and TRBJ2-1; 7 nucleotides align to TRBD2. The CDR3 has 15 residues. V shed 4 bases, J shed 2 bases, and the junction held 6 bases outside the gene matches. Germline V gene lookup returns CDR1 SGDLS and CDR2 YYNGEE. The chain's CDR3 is CASSSSGATYNEQFF. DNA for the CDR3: TGTGCCAGCAGCTCCAGCGGGGCAACCTACAATGAGCAGTTCTTC.